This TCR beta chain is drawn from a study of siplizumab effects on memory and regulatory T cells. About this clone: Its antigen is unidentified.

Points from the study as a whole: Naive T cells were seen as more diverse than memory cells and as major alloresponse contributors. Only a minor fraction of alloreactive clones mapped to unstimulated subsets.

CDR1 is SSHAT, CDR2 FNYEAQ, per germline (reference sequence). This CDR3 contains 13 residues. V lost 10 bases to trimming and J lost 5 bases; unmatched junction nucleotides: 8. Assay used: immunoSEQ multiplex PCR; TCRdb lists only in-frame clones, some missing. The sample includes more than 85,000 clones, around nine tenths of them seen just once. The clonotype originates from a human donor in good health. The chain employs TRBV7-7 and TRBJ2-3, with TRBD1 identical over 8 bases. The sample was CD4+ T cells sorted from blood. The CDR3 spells CATTTGVGDTQYF. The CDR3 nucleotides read TGTGCCACCACGACAGGGGTCGGAGATACGCAGTATTTT.